This TCR beta chain derives from a study of blood T cell repertoires in COVID-19. Using immunoSEQ multiplex PCR, the repertoire was profiled, and TCRdb retains in-frame clones only, with some absent. The sample contains under 300,000 clones, approximately 88% of which appear only once. Recovered status in Cohort 3 required two negative PCRs, clearance, or symptom resolution. The germline V gene has CDR1 SGHTS and CDR2 YDEGEE. V lost 2 bases and J 7 bases, leaving 9 bases between the germline ends. The CDR3 extends over 12 amino acids. This chain links TRBV5-8 with TRBJ1-2; D remains unclear. This TCR was sampled from a woman aged 25 to 39 who had recovered from COVID-19. The material sequenced was PBMCs or T cells enriched from blood (not recorded which). CDR3 DNA: TGTGCCAGCAGCTTCTGGCGGGCTGGCTACACCTTC. Protein: CASSFWRAGYTF.